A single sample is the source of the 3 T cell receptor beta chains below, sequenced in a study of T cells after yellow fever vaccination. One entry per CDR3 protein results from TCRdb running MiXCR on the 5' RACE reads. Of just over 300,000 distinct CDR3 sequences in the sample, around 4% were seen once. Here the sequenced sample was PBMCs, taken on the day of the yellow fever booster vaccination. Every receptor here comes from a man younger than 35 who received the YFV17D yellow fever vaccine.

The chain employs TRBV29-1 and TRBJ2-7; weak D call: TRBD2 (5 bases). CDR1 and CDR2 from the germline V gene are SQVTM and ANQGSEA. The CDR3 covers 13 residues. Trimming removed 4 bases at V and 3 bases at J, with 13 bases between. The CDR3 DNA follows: TGCAGCGTTGTCGTCCCGGGAAACTACGAGCAGTACTTC. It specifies CSVVVPGNYEQYF.

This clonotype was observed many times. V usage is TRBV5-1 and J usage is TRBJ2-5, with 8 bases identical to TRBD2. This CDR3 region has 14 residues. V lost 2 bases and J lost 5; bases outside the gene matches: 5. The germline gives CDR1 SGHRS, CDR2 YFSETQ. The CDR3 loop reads CASSLSGLEETQYF. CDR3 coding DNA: TGCGCCAGCAGCTTATCGGGACTAGAGGAGACCCAGTACTTC.

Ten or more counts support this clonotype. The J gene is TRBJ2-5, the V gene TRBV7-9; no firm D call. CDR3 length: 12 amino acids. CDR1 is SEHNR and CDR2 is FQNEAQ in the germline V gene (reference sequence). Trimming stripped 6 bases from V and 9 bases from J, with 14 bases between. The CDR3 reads CASRDRSPAQYF. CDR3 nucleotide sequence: TGTGCCAGCAGGGACCGATCCCCCGCCCAGTACTTC.